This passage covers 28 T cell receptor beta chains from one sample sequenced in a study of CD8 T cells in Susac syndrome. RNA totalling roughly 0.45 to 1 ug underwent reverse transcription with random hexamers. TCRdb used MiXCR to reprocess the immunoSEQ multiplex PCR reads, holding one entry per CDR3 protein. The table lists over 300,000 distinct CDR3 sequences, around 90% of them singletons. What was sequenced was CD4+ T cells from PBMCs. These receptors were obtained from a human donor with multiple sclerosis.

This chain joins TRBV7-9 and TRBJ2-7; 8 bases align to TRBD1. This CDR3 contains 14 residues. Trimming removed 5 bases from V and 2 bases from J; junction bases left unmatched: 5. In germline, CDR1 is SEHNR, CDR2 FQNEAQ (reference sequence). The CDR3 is CASSQLGQAYEQYF. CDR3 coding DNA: TGTGCCAGCAGCCAATTGGGACAGGCCTACGAGCAGTACTTC.

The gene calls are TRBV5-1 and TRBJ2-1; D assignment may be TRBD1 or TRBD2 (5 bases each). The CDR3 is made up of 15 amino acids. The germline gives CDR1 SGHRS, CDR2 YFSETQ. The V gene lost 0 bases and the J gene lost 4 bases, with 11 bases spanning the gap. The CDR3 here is CASSLGEGPYNEQFF. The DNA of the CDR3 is TGCGCCAGCAGCTTGGGTGAGGGGCCGTACAATGAGCAGTTCTTC.

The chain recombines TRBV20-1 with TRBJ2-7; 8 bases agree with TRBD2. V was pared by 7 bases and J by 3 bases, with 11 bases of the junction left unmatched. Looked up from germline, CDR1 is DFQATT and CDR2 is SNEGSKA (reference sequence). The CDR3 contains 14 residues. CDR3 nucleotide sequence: TGCAGTGTTAAAACCGGGACTAGTGACTACGAGCAGTACTTC. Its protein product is CSVKTGTSDYEQYF.

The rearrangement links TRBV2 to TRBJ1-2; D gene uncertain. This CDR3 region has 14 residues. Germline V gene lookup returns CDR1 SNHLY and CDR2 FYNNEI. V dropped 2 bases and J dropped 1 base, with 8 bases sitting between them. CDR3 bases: TGTGCCAGCAGTGAAATACCAGTTAACTATGGCTACACCTTC. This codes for CASSEIPVNYGYTF.

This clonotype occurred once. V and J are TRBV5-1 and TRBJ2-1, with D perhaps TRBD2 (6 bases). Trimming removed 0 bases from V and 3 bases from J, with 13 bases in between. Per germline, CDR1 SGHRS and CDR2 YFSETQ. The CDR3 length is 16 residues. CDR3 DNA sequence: TGCGCCAGCAGCTTGGCTTCGGCGGGGTTCTACAATGAGCAGTTCTTC. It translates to CASSLASAGFYNEQFF.

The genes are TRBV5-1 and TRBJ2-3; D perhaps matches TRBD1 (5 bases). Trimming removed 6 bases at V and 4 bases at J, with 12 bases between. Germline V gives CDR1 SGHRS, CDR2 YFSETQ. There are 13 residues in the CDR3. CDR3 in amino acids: CASKDTPADTQYF. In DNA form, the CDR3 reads TGCGCCAGCAAGGACACCCCAGCAGATACGCAGTATTTT.

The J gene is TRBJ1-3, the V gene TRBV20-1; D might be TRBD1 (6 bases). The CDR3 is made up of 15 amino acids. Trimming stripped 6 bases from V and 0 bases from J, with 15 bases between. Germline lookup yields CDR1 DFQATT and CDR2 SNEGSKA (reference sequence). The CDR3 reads CSAADSTFSGNTIYF. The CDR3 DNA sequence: TGCAGTGCCGCGGACAGTACATTCTCTGGAAACACCATATATTTT.

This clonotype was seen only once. CDR3 amino acids: CASSNQQGPYEQYF. DNA of the CDR3: TGTGCCAGCAGTAACCAGCAGGGCCCCTACGAGCAGTACTTC. V usage is TRBV6-5 and J usage is TRBJ2-7, with D maybe TRBD1 (5 bases). This CDR3 is 14 amino acids long. Germline loops: CDR1 MNHEY, CDR2 SVGAGI. The germline V and J ends were trimmed by 5 bases and 2 bases, with 13 bases remaining between them.

Here the CDR3 reads CASSLPGLAGSSPRELFF. DNA of the CDR3: TGTGCCAGCAGCTTACCCGGACTAGCGGGGTCCAGTCCCCGGGAGCTGTTTTTT. The chain carries TRBV7-8 and TRBJ2-2; 12 bases fit TRBD2. Looked up from germline, CDR1 is SGHVS and CDR2 is FQNEAQ. V shed 2 bases and J 9 bases; nucleotides not matched to a gene: 13. The CDR3 runs to 18 residues.

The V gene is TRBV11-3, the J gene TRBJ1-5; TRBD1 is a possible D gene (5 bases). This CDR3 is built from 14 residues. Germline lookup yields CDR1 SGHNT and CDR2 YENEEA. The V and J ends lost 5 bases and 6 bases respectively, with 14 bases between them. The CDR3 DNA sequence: TGTGCCAGCAGCCCCGGCGGAGGGACTCAGCCCCAGCATTTT. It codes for CASSPGGGTQPQHF.

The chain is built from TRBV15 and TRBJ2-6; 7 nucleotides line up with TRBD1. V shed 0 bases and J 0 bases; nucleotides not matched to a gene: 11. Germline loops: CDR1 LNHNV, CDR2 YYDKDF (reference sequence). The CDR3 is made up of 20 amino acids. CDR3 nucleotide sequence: TGTGCCACCAGCAGAGACTACACCGGGACAGAAAGCTCTGGGGCCAACGTCCTGACTTTC. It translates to CATSRDYTGTESSGANVLTF.

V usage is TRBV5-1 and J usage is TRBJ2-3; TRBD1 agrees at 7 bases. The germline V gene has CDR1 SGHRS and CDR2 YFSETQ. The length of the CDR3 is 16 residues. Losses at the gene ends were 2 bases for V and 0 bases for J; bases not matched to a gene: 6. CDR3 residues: CASSFGTGVSTDTQYF. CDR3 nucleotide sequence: TGCGCCAGCAGCTTTGGAACAGGGGTCAGCACAGATACGCAGTATTTT.

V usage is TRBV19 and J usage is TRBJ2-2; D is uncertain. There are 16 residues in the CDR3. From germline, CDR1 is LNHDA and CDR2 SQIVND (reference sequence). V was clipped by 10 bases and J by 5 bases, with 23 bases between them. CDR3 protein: CANRKPASPRTGELFF. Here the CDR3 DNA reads TGTGCCAATCGGAAACCCGCTTCACCCCGGACCGGGGAGCTGTTTTTT. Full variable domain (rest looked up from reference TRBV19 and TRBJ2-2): DGGITQSPKYLFRKEGQNVTLSCEQNLNHDAMYWYRQDPGQGLRLIYYSQIVNDFQKGDIAEGYSVSREKKESFPLTVTSAQKNPTAFYLCANRKPASPRTGELFFGEGSRLTVL.

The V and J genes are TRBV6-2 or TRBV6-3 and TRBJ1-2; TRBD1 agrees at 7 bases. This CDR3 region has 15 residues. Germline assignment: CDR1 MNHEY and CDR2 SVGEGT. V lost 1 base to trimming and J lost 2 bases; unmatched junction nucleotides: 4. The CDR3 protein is CASSYFDRANYGYTF. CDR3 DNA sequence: TGTGCCAGCAGTTACTTTGACAGGGCGAACTATGGCTACACCTTC.

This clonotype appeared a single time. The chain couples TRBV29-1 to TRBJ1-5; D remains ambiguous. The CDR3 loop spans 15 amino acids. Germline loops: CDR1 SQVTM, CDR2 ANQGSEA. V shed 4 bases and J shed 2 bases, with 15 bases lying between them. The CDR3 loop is CSVVGTHGGNQPQHF. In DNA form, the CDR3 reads TGCAGCGTTGTAGGCACCCATGGAGGCAATCAGCCCCAGCATTTT.

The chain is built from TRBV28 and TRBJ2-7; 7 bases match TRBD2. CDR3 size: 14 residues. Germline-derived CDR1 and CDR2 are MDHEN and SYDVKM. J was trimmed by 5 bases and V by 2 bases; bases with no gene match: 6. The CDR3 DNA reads TGTGCCAGCAGTTTAAGGGAGGGAGCGGACGAGCAGTACTTC. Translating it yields CASSLREGADEQYF. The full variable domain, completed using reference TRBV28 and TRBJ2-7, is DVKVTQSSRYLVKRTGEKVFLECVQDMDHENMFWYRQDPGLGLRLIYFSYDVKMKEKGDIPEGYSVSREKKERFSLILESASTNQTSMYLCASSLREGADEQYFGPGTRLTVT.

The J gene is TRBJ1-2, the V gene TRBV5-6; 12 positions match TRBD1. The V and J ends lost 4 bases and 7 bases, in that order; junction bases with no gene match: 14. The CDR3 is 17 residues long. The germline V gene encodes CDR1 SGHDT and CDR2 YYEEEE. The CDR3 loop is CASSPRIAGQGAGGYTF. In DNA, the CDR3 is TGTGCCAGCAGCCCGCGGATTGCGGGACAGGGGGCTGGTGGCTACACCTTC.

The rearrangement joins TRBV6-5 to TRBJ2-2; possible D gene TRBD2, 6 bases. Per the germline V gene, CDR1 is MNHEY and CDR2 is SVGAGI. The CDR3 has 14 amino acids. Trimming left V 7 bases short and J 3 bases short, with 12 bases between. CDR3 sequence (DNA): TGTGCCAGCACTGCGGGACTCCACACCGGGGAGCTGTTTTTT. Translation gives CASTAGLHTGELFF.

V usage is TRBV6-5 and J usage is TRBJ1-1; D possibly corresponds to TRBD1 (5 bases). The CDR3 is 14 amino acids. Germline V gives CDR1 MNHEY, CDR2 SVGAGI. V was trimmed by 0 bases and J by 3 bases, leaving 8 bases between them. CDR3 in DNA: TGTGCCAGCAGTTACTCTCAGGGAGACACTGAAGCTTTCTTT. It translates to CASSYSQGDTEAFF.

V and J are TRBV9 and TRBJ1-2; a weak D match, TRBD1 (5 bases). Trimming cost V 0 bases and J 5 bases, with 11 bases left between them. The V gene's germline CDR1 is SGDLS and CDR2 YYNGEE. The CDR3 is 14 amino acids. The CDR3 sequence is CASSVDSGGYGYTF. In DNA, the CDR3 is TGTGCCAGCAGCGTAGATTCTGGGGGGTATGGCTACACCTTC. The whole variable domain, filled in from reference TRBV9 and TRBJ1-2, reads DSGVTQTPKHLITATGQRVTLRCSPRSGDLSVYWYQQSLDQGLQFLIQYYNGEERAKGNILERFSAQQFPDLHSELNLSSLELGDSALYFCASSVDSGGYGYTFGSGTRLTVV.

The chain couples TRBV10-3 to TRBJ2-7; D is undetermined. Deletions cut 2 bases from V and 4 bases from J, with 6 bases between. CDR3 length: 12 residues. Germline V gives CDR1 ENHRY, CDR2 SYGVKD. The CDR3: CAISEADYEQYF. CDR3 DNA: TGTGCCATCAGTGAGGCGGATTACGAGCAGTACTTC.

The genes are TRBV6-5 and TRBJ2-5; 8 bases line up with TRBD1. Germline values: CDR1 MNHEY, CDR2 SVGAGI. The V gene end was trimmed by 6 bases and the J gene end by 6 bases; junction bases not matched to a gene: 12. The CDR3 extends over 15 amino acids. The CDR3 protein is CASSQTGTGPQTQYF. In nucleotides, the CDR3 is TGTGCCAGCAGCCAAACCGGGACAGGTCCCCAGACCCAGTACTTC.

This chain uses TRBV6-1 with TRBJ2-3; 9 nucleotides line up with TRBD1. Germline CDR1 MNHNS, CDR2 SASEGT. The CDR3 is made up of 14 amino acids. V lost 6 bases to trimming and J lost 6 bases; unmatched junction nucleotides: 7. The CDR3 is CASRLGQGSDTQYF. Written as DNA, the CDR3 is TGTGCCAGCAGACTTGGACAGGGGTCCGATACGCAGTATTTT.

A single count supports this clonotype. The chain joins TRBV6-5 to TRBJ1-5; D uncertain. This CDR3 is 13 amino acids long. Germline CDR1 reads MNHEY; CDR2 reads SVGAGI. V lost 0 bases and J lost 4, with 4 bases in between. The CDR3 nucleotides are TGTGCCAGCAGTTACTCGATAAATCAGCCCCAGCATTTT. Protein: CASSYSINQPQHF.

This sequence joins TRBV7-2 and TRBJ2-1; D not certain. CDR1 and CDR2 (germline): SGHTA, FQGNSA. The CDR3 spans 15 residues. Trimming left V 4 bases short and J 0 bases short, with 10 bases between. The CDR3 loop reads CASSYTASSYNEQFF. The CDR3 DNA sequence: TGTGCCAGCAGCTACACAGCGAGCTCCTACAATGAGCAGTTCTTC.

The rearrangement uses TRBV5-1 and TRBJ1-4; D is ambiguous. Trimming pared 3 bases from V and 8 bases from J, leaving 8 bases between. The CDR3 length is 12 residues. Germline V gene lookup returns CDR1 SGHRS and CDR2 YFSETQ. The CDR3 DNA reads TGCGCCAGCAGCTGGTCAGGAGAAAAACTGTTTTTT. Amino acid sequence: CASSWSGEKLFF. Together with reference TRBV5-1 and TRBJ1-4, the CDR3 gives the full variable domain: KAGVTQTPRYLIKTRGQQVTLSCSPISGHRSVSWYQQTPGQGLQFLFEYFSETQRNKGNFPGRFSGRQFSNSRSEMNVSTLELGDSALYLCASSWSGEKLFFGSGTQLSVL.

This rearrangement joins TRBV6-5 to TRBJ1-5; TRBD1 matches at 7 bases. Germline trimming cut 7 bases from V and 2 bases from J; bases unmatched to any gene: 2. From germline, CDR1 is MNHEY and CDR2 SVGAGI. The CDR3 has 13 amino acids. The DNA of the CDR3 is TGTGCCAGCACAGGGGGGCGCAATCAGCCCCAGCATTTT. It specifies CASTGGRNQPQHF.

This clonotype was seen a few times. CDR3 sequence: CASSHTTGAIEAFF. The CDR3, as DNA: TGTGCCAGCAGCCACACGACAGGGGCGATTGAAGCTTTCTTT. The chain recombines TRBV3-1 with TRBJ1-1; the match to TRBD1 covers 8 bases. With V trimmed by 3 bases and J by 7 bases, 7 bases remained unmatched. Per the germline V gene, CDR1 is LGHDT and CDR2 is YNNKEL (reference sequence). The CDR3 sequence is 14 residues long.